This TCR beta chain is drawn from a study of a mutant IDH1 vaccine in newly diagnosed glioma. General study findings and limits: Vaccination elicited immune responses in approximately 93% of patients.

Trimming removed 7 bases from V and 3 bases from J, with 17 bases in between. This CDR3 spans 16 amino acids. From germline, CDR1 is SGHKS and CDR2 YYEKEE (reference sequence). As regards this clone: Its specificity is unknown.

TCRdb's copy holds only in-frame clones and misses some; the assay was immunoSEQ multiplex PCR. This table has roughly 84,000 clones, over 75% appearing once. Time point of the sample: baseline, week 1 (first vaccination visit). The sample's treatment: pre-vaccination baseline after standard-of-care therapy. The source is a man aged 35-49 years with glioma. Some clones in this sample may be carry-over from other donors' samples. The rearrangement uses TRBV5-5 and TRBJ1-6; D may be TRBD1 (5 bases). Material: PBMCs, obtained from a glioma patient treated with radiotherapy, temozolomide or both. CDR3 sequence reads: CASRPVGGSYNSPLHF. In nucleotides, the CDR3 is TGTGCCAGCCGGCCCGTTGGGGGTAGCTATAATTCACCCCTCCACTTT.